This T cell receptor (beta chain) was documented in a study of blood T cell repertoires in COVID-19. About the study: Sites across the United States, Italy and Spain contributed samples from acute and convalescent COVID-19. T cells, B-cell-depleted T cells, or PBMCs supplied cDNA or gDNA.

V lost 5 bases and J lost 6; bases outside the gene matches: 11. CDR1 SGHTA and CDR2 FQGNSA come from the germline V gene. The CDR3 consists of 16 residues. Original processing notes: Amplification with reference gene primers provided the estimates of nucleated cell counts. Using immunoSEQ multiplex PCR, the repertoire was profiled, and TCRdb retains in-frame clones only, with some absent. V, J and clone size are those of that table, while D and trimming were read from the DNA. The sample yields about 90,000 clones, approximately 86% seen once. Sequencing was done on a sample of peripheral blood. The chain has TRBV7-2 and TRBJ2-3; 10 bases map to TRBD2. The TCR originated in a man at least 80 years old with acute or convalescent COVID-19. The CDR3 sequence: CASSPEAGGPLDTQYF. DNA for the CDR3: TGTGCCAGCAGCCCAGAAGCGGGAGGGCCGTTGGATACGCAGTATTTT.